This T cell receptor beta chain appears in the sequencing data of a study of blood T cell repertoires in COVID-19. This CDR3 comprises 17 residues. Deletions cut 4 bases from V and 2 bases from J, with 20 bases between. Germline V gene lookup returns CDR1 MNHEY and CDR2 SVGEGT. Only a few counts were recorded for this clone. Using immunoSEQ multiplex PCR, the repertoire was profiled, and TCRdb retains in-frame clones only, with some absent. This table holds some 220,000 clones, more than 75% found once. The material sequenced was peripheral blood. The source is a woman in her 70s with COVID-19, enrolled during active disease. The rearrangement links TRBV6-2 or TRBV6-3 to TRBJ1-2; weak D call: TRBD1 (5 bases). CDR3 nucleotide sequence: TGTGCCAGCAGTTTCGGACAACAAACTGATTCCAACTATGGCTACACCTTC. Encoded protein: CASSFGQQTDSNYGYTF.